Shown below are 13 T cell receptor beta chains from a single sample sequenced in a study of T cell responses to AZD1222 COVID-19 vaccine. Profiling relied on immunoSEQ multiplex PCR, and the TCRdb table lists in-frame clones only, not all of them. The sample holds fewer than 85,000 clones, over 75% seen once. The sequencing used peripheral blood, collected 28 days after the second AZD1222 dose. These receptor sequences come from an adult who received the AZD1222 COVID-19 vaccine.

This sequence joins TRBV6-5 and TRBJ2-5; 13 nucleotides line up with TRBD2. V gave up 6 bases and J gave up 5 bases; unmatched junction bases: 6. Germline-derived CDR1 and CDR2 are MNHEY and SVGAGI. The CDR3 is made up of 15 amino acids. CDR3 DNA: TGTGCCAGCAGCTCGACTAGCGGGGGGTTTGAGACCCAGTACTTC. It codes for CASSSTSGGFETQYF.

The J gene is TRBJ1-2, the V gene TRBV19; D possibly corresponds to TRBD1 (5 bases). V lost 0 bases and J lost 7, with 12 bases in between. Germline CDR1 is LNHDA and CDR2 is SQIVND (reference sequence). CDR3 length: 14 residues. CDR3: CASSIEGRQLGYTF. The CDR3, as DNA: TGTGCCAGTAGTATAGAGGGCAGACAGCTTGGCTACACCTTC.

The rearrangement links TRBV11-2 to TRBJ2-3; TRBD1 or TRBD2 may be the D gene (7 bases each). The CDR3 contains 16 residues. The V end was cut by 4 bases, the J end by 5 bases, with 19 bases between. The germline CDR1 and CDR2 sequences are SGHAT and FQNNGV. The CDR3 DNA is TGTGCCAGCAGCTCCCAGGGGGGGGGCTTTGAAGATACGCAGTATTTT. The encoded protein is CASSSQGGGFEDTQYF. The full variable domain, its missing parts supplied by reference TRBV11-2 and TRBJ2-3, is EAGVAQSPRYKIIEKRQSVAFWCNPISGHATLYWYQQILGQGPKLLIQFQNNGVVDDSQLPKDRFSAERLKGVDSTLKIQPAKLEDSAVYLCASSSQGGGFEDTQYFGPGTRLTVL.

The sample holds a few counts of this clone. The chain couples TRBV2 to TRBJ2-7; D is unresolved. V lost 2 bases to trimming and J lost 1 base, with 6 bases between them. This CDR3 comprises 13 residues. Germline V CDR1 and CDR2: SNHLY, FYNNEI. The DNA of the CDR3 is TGTGCCAGCAGTGAAAGTCCTTCCTACGAGCAGTACTTC. Translation gives CASSESPSYEQYF.

This rearrangement joins TRBV5-6 to TRBJ1-1, with a possible D match to TRBD1 (5 bases). Germline V gene sequence: CDR1 SGHDT, CDR2 YYEEEE. The CDR3 is 16 residues long. V was cut by 1 base and J by 1 base, with 14 bases left in between. The CDR3 region is CASSLRYQGRNTEAFF. The CDR3 nucleotides read TGTGCCAGCAGCTTGCGATACCAGGGAAGGAACACTGAAGCTTTCTTT.

This chain joins TRBV5-5 and TRBJ2-1, with TRBD2 matching over 12 bases. With V trimmed by 4 bases and J by 7 bases, 6 bases remained unmatched. From germline, CDR1 is SGHKS and CDR2 YYEKEE (reference sequence). The CDR3 has 15 amino acids. The DNA for the CDR3 is TGTGCCAGCAGCCCATGGACTAGCGGGGAAAATGAGCAGTTCTTC. Encoded protein: CASSPWTSGENEQFF. The variable domain in full, completed from reference TRBV5-5 and TRBJ2-1, reads DAGVTQSPTHLIKTRGQQVTLRCSPISGHKSVSWYQQVLGQGPQFIFQYYEKEERGRGNFPDRFSARQFPNYSSELNVNALLLGDSALYLCASSPWTSGENEQFFGPGTRLTVL.

This chain uses TRBV5-4 with TRBJ1-1, with a tentative D call TRBD1 (6 bases). Germline loops: CDR1 SGHNT, CDR2 YYREEE (reference sequence). The CDR3 is made up of 16 amino acids. The V and J ends lost 0 bases and 1 base respectively, with 13 bases between them. The DNA of the CDR3 is TGTGCCAGCAGCTTGGGACAGGACGGATCGAACACTGAAGCTTTCTTT. Protein: CASSLGQDGSNTEAFF.

V usage is TRBV15 and J usage is TRBJ1-2; 7 bases match TRBD1. Losses at the gene ends were 0 bases for V and 4 bases for J; bases not matched to a gene: 8. Germline CDR1 and CDR2: LNHNV and YYDKDF (reference sequence). The CDR3 loop spans 16 amino acids. The CDR3 loop reads CATSRDGGQAVYGYTF. CDR3 nucleotides: TGTGCCACCAGCAGAGATGGCGGACAGGCGGTCTATGGCTACACCTTC.

The chain is built from TRBV10-3 and TRBJ1-1, with D perhaps TRBD1 (6 bases). V lost 0 bases to trimming and J lost 4 bases, with 9 bases between them. Per germline, CDR1 ENHRY and CDR2 SYGVKD. The CDR3 runs 14 residues. The CDR3 loop reads CAISESLGATEAFF. The CDR3 bases are TGTGCCATCAGTGAGTCGCTGGGGGCCACTGAAGCTTTCTTT.

CDR3 sequence reads: CASSAENQPQHF. CDR3 nucleotide sequence: TGTGCCAGCTCAGCAGAAAATCAGCCCCAGCATTTT. J is TRBJ1-5 and V is TRBV18, with D uncertain. CDR3 length: 12 amino acids. CDR1 and CDR2 from the germline V gene are KGHSH and LQKENI. Trimming took 5 bases from V and 4 from J, leaving 6 bases between them.

The chain couples TRBV24-1 to TRBJ2-2, with 11 bases aligning to TRBD2. J was trimmed by 4 bases and V by 9 bases; bases with no gene match: 12. Germline V lookup: CDR1 KGHDR, CDR2 SFDVKD. This CDR3 has 17 amino acids. CDR3 sequence: CATRSLAGGDGTGELFF. DNA for the CDR3: TGTGCCACCCGCTCCCTAGCGGGGGGAGACGGCACCGGGGAGCTGTTTTTT.

The chain couples TRBV9 to TRBJ2-7; TRBD2 matches 11 bases. This CDR3 is built from 15 residues. V gave up 4 bases and J gave up 3 bases; unmatched junction bases: 6. CDR1 SGDLS and CDR2 YYNGEE come from the germline V gene. CDR3 DNA sequence: TGTGCCAGCAGCCCACAACTAGCGGGGGACTACGAGCAGTACTTC. It translates to CASSPQLAGDYEQYF.

The chain combines TRBV2 with TRBJ1-2; D ambiguous. This CDR3 has 14 residues. Germline values: CDR1 SNHLY, CDR2 FYNNEI. The V end lost 3 bases, the J end lost 5 bases, and 13 bases lay between the germline ends. The CDR3 coding sequence is TGTGCCAGCAGTGAGGGTAGGCAGGATTATGGCTACACCTTC. Its protein product is CASSEGRQDYGYTF. The full variable domain, its missing parts supplied by reference TRBV2 and TRBJ1-2, is EPEVTQTPSHQVTQMGQEVILRCVPISNHLYFYWYRQILGQKVEFLVSFYNNEISEKSEIFDDQFSVERPDGSNFTLKIRSTKLEDSAMYFCASSEGRQDYGYTFGSGTRLTVV.